A single sample is the source of the 10 T cell receptor beta chains below, sequenced in a study of T cells in women clearing cervical HPV infection (dated by TCRdb to 2016 to 2019). Libraries were constructed by the immunoSEQ multiplex PCR assay. This is the immuneACCESS table as TCRdb keeps it, with only in-frame sequences that have V and J called. A part of the clones is gone; compared with another copy, unresolved V genes explain less than half, and the rest is unexplained. The sample table includes about 40,000 clones. The ten largest make up approximately 6.6% of the sample. The material sequenced was blood buffy coat. All receptors come from a woman between 18 and 70 years old with a cervical HPV16 infection that either progressed to CIN3+ or cleared (not recorded which).

CDR3 in amino acids: CASSLRGRTGELFF. The CDR3 bases that were read are TGTGCCAGCAGCCTCAGGGGGCGGACCGGGGAG. This chain joins TRBV13 and TRBJ2-2, with TRBD1 identical over 8 bases. Read coverage stops 3 residues before the CDR3 terminus; the germline J gene supplies the remainder. The germline gives CDR1 PRHDT, CDR2 FYEKMQ (reference sequence). The CDR3 length is 14 residues. V lost 5 bases to trimming and J lost 5 bases; unmatched junction nucleotides: 4. Full variable domain (remainder filled in from reference TRBV13 and TRBJ2-2): AAGVIQSPRHLIKEKRETATLKCYPIPRHDTVYWYQQGPGQDPQFLISFYEKMQSDKGSIPDRFSAQQFSDYHSELNMSSLELGDSALYFCASSLRGRTGELFFGEGSRLTVL.

The part of the CDR3 DNA that was read is TGCAGTTCCCGGGACACGGTCTCCTACGAG. This encodes CSSRDTVSYE. The full CDR3 protein is CSSRDTVSYEQYF. The J gene is TRBJ2-7, the V gene TRBV20-1; weak D call: TRBD1 (6 bases). The read stops 3 residues short of the end of the CDR3; the missing end is completed from the germline J gene. From germline, CDR1 is DFQATT and CDR2 SNEGSKA (reference sequence). The CDR3 has 13 amino acids. V shed 8 bases and J shed 0 bases, with 14 bases lying between them.

Points on this clone: The missing CDR3 end, 3 residues past where the read stops, is filled in from the germline J gene. The chain is built from TRBV6-4 and TRBJ1-2; perhaps TRBD1 as D (5 bases). Germline V gives CDR1 MRHNA, CDR2 SNTAGT. V was trimmed by 5 bases and J by 2 bases, leaving 9 bases between them. CDR3 length: 13 amino acids. The covered CDR3 bases are TGTGCCAGCAGTCCTCAGGGAAACTATGGC. Translation: CASSPQGNYG. The full CDR3 protein is CASSPQGNYGYTF.

For this clone: The CDR3 end falls 3 residues outside the read, so it is completed with the germline J gene. This chain links TRBV29-1 with TRBJ1-2; D is possibly TRBD1 (6 bases). V was cut by 0 bases and J by 0 bases, with 11 bases left in between. The CDR3 has 15 residues. CDR1 and CDR2 from the germline V gene are SQVTM and ANQGSEA. CDR3 protein: CSVEDPGETNYGYTF. The CDR3 bases that were read are TGCAGCGTTGAAGATCCAGGGGAGACTAACTATGGC.

In the case of this clone: From the germline J gene comes the end of the CDR3, since the read stops 3 residues before it. The chain couples TRBV20-1 to TRBJ2-3; 11 bases fit TRBD2. The CDR3 totals 15 residues. In germline, CDR1 is DFQATT, CDR2 SNEGSKA (reference sequence). The DNA read from the CDR3 is TGCAGTGCTCGCGGAGGGGTAGCGGGAGGGGAGACG. It translates to CSARGGVAGGET. In full, the CDR3 is CSARGGVAGGETQYF.

Concerning this clone itself: The read is 3 residues too short to cover the CDR3 end, so that end is filled in from the germline J gene. The chain recombines TRBV18 with TRBJ2-7; 11 nucleotides align to TRBD2. Germline V gives CDR1 KGHSH, CDR2 LQKENI. There are 17 residues in the CDR3. The junction had 7 bases not matched to a gene; V was cut back by 0 bases and J by 3 bases. Here the CDR3 reads CASSPPVAGGLNYEQYF. The part of the CDR3 DNA that was read is TGTGCCAGCTCACCACCGGTAGCGGGAGGGCTCAACTACGAG. The whole variable domain, filled in from reference TRBV18 and TRBJ2-7, reads NAGVMQNPRHLVRRRGQEARLRCSPMKGHSHVYWYRQLPEEGLKFMVYLQKENIIDESGMPKERFSAEFPKEGPSILRIQQVVRGDSAAYFCASSPPVAGGLNYEQYFGPGTRLTVT.

As concerns this clone: Sequencing ends 3 residues short of the CDR3 end; the germline J gene provides the rest. The genes are TRBV19 and TRBJ1-5, with TRBD1 matching 9 bases. V lost 1 base to trimming and J lost 6 bases; unmatched junction nucleotides: 7. CDR3 length: 16 amino acids. CDR1 and CDR2 (germline): LNHDA, SQIVND (reference sequence). The covered CDR3 bases are TGTGCCAGTAGTATAGTGGGGACAGGGCTGACTCAGCCC. It specifies CASSIVGTGLTQP. The full CDR3 reads CASSIVGTGLTQPQHF. Based on the CDR3 plus reference TRBV19 and TRBJ1-5, the full variable domain is DGGITQSPKYLFRKEGQNVTLSCEQNLNHDAMYWYRQDPGQGLRLIYYSQIVNDFQKGDIAEGYSVSREKKESFPLTVTSAQKNPTAFYLCASSIVGTGLTQPQHFGDGTRLSIL.

As regards this clone: Sequencing ends 3 residues short of the CDR3 end; the germline J gene provides the rest. The J gene is TRBJ1-1, the V gene TRBV28; D remains unclear. Trimming took 6 bases from V and 6 from J, leaving 11 bases between them. CDR3 length: 12 residues. The germline gives CDR1 MDHEN, CDR2 SYDVKM. The DNA read from the CDR3 is TGTGCCAGCAGGGTGAGGCCCGCTGAA. Residues: CASRVRPAE. The complete CDR3 sequence is CASRVRPAEAFF.

This clone counts as medium-sized by frequency. The missing CDR3 end, 3 residues past where the read stops, is filled in from the germline J gene. The chain joins TRBV7-2 to TRBJ2-1; 10 positions match TRBD2. J lost 9 bases, V lost 2 bases, and 4 bases had no gene match. The CDR3 consists of 14 residues. Looked up from germline, CDR1 is SGHTA and CDR2 is FQGNSA. The DNA read from the CDR3 is TGTGCCAGCAGCTTAACTAGCGGGGAGTTTGAG. It is translated as CASSLTSGEFE. The full CDR3 protein is CASSLTSGEFEQFF.

About this clone itself: The CDR3 end falls 3 residues outside the read, so it is completed with the germline J gene. The chain recombines TRBV13 with TRBJ2-3; 13 bases line up with TRBD2. V gave up 4 bases and J gave up 2 bases; unmatched junction bases: 3. Germline V lookup: CDR1 PRHDT, CDR2 FYEKMQ (reference sequence). CDR3 length: 16 amino acids. Here the CDR3 reads CASSSGTSGDTDTQYF. The part of the CDR3 DNA that was read is TGTGCCAGCAGCTCCGGGACTAGCGGGGACACAGATACG.